The source of this T cell receptor beta chain is a study of T cell responses to AZD1222 COVID-19 vaccine. With 10 bases removed from V and 6 bases from J, the gap between germline ends came to 7 bases. The CDR3 is made up of 10 amino acids. Germline V CDR1 and CDR2: MDHEN, SYDVKM. Study-wide points: Repertoires were sampled only after the peak T cell response. Donors skewed white British and female; clonal diversity was possibly underestimated. CD4 TCRs linked to vaccination spanned spike, dominating at 160-218 and 743-854.

To note about this clone: Its antigen remains unidentified.

Using immunoSEQ multiplex PCR, the repertoire was profiled, and TCRdb retains in-frame clones only, with some absent. The sample lists roughly 140,000 clones, 85% to 95% occurring once. Sample: peripheral blood, taken after recovery from COVID-19. The chain is built from TRBV28 and TRBJ2-4; TRBD1 or TRBD2 may be the D gene (5 bases each). This sequence was found in an adult who had recovered from COVID-19. The CDR3, as DNA: TGTGCCACTGGGGGAAACATTCAGTACTTC. Translating gives CATGGNIQYF.